What follows is one T cell receptor (beta chain) and its context. Its antigen is unknown. Using approximately 200 ng DNA, 32,000 or so T cell genomes, the sorted-subset replicate PCRs were run. The assay was immunoSEQ multiplex PCR, and TCRdb's table has in-frame clones only and misses some. The table lists a few hundred thousand clones, roughly 84% of them singletons. The sample comes from a study of shared clonotypes between healthy human individuals. Study as a whole: There were three CD4 naive, three CD4 memory, two CD8 naive and one CD8 memory plates per donor. Notes on the study in general: Clonotype sharing across a few donors was observed for 5% to 6.5% of naive CD4 clonotypes.

The sequenced material came from memory CD8+ T cells sorted from blood. The subset was: CD45RO+ cells pooled with CCR7-negative TemRA cells. The clonotype was recovered from a man aged 18-30 years in good health.

CDR3 DNA sequence: TGCGCCAGCAGCTTGCTTCAGGGGACGGCTATCGAGCAGTACTTC. It translates to CASSLLQGTAIEQYF. The chain uses TRBV5-1 and TRBJ2-7, with D possibly matching TRBD1 (6 bases). Trimming cost V 1 base and J 6 bases, with 17 bases left between them. Germline CDR1 reads SGHRS; CDR2 reads YFSETQ. The CDR3 totals 15 residues.